The text below deals with one T cell receptor beta chain. Antigen specificity is unknown. The CDR3 consists of 14 residues. The germline V gene encodes CDR1 LNHDA and CDR2 SQIVND (reference sequence). The V gene end was trimmed by 4 bases and the J gene end by 3 bases; junction bases not matched to a gene: 6. The data were taken from a study of cytomegalovirus exposure and HLA in healthy donors. This table comes from immunoSEQ multiplex PCR, and its TCRdb copy is limited to in-frame clones, with some not included. The sample includes roughly 140,000 clones, about 89% of them seen just once. Study-level findings and limits: Generally TCR sequences proved uncommon, though certain public TCRs appeared in numerous donors.

The specimen sequenced was PBMCs. The TCR originated in a woman aged 18-30 years in good health and CMV-seropositive. V is TRBV19 and J is TRBJ2-7; 7 nucleotides agree with TRBD1. CDR3 coding DNA: TGTGCCAGTAGTACCCCTGCAGGGGGCTACGAGCAGTACTTC. As protein: CASSTPAGGYEQYF.